Following are 14 T cell receptor beta chains from one sample sequenced in a study of cytomegalovirus exposure and HLA in healthy donors. Produced via immunoSEQ multiplex PCR; TCRdb's table is partial and in-frame only. This table has about 57,000 clones, approximately 95% appearing once. Sequencing was carried out using PBMCs. The receptors come from a woman aged 18-30 years in good health and CMV-seronegative.

CDR3 amino acids: CASGPEPGSGYTF. CDR3 DNA: TGCGCCAGCGGGCCGGAACCGGGAAGCGGCTACACCTTC. V is TRBV5-1 and J is TRBJ1-2; D is unclear. Trimming removed 7 bases at V and 8 bases at J, with 18 bases between. This CDR3 region has 13 residues. Germline values: CDR1 SGHRS, CDR2 YFSETQ.

The chain combines TRBV27 with TRBJ2-5; no reliable D call. The CDR3 spans 15 residues. The V gene's germline CDR1 is MNHEY and CDR2 SMNVEV (reference sequence). Trimming pared 0 bases from V and 4 bases from J, leaving 12 bases between. The DNA of the CDR3 is TGTGCCAGCAGTTTATCTTACTTGCAATCAGAGACCCAGTACTTC. The encoded protein is CASSLSYLQSETQYF.

J is TRBJ2-1 and V is TRBV9; 8 nucleotides match TRBD2. This CDR3 comprises 15 residues. Germline V gene sequence: CDR1 SGDLS, CDR2 YYNGEE. With V trimmed by 1 base and J by 7 bases, 7 bases remained unmatched. CDR3 sequence reads: CASSVPGGRVNEQFF. In DNA, the CDR3 is TGTGCCAGCAGCGTACCGGGAGGGCGAGTAAATGAGCAGTTCTTC.

This clone was observed once. The chain employs TRBV6-4 and TRBJ2-3; D is ambiguous. The CDR3 extends over 13 amino acids. Germline values: CDR1 MRHNA, CDR2 SNTAGT. Trimming left V 5 bases short and J 6 bases short, with 12 bases between. CDR3 region: CASSTGGEDTQYF. The CDR3 DNA reads TGTGCCAGCAGTACCGGTGGAGAGGATACGCAGTATTTT.

This chain joins TRBV12-2 and TRBJ2-7; the D call of TRBD2 is as the table states it, not checked on the DNA. TRBV12-2 is tagged as a pseudogene. The CDR3 extends over 19 amino acids. This CDR3 reads CASRPPGTSGTSAPIEQYV. The CDR3 DNA follows: TGTGCAAGTCGCCCCCCCGGGACTAGCGGGACAAGTGCTCCTATCGAGCAGTACGTC.

CDR3 bases: TGTGCCAGCAGTGGAGGGATTCCCTACGAGCAGTACGTC. Amino acids: CASSGGIPYEQYV. The V gene is TRBV2, the J gene TRBJ2-7; a weak D match, TRBD2 (5 bases). From germline, CDR1 is SNHLY and CDR2 FYNNEI. The length of the CDR3 is 13 residues. V was cut by 4 bases and J by 2 bases, with 9 bases left in between.

This sequence joins TRBV5-8 and TRBJ2-7, with D unresolved. The germline gives CDR1 SGHTS, CDR2 YDEGEE. V was trimmed by 6 bases and J by 5 bases, leaving 12 bases between them. The CDR3 has 12 amino acids. The CDR3 bases are TGTGCCAGCACCGAACTACATGACGAGCAGTACTTC. Residues: CASTELHDEQYF.

The chain joins TRBV29-1 to TRBJ1-1; 10 bases fit TRBD1. Germline V gene data show CDR1 as SQVTM and CDR2 as ANQGSEA. The CDR3 length is 13 residues. The V segment lost 6 bases and the J segment 2 bases; nucleotides outside the gene matches: 3. The CDR3 DNA is TGCAGCGTACGACAGGGGGCCAACACTGAAGCTTTCTTT. Its protein product is CSVRQGANTEAFF. The whole variable domain, remainder taken from reference TRBV29-1 and TRBJ1-1, is SAVISQKPSRDICQRGTSLTIQCQVDSQVTMMFWYRQQPGQSLTLIATANQGSEATYESGFVIDKFPISRPNLTFSTLTVSNMSPEDSSIYLCSVRQGANTEAFFGQGTRLTVV.

The chain carries TRBV30 and TRBJ1-1; perhaps TRBD1 as D (6 bases). This CDR3 has 14 residues. With 7 bases removed from V and 0 bases from J, the gap between germline ends came to 15 bases. Germline assignment: CDR1 GTSNPN and CDR2 SVGIG (reference sequence). CDR3 DNA: TGTGCCTTAAAGGACAGAAACATGAACACTGAAGCTTTCTTT. Residues: CALKDRNMNTEAFF.

This chain links TRBV27 with TRBJ2-3, with D maybe TRBD2 (6 bases). Germline CDR1 MNHEY, CDR2 SMNVEV (reference sequence). There are 15 residues in the CDR3. V gave up 5 bases and J gave up 2 bases, with 14 bases separating them. CDR3 region: CASSKQAGLTDTQYF. The CDR3 nucleotides read TGTGCCAGCAGTAAACAAGCGGGTCTCACAGATACGCAGTATTTT.

The chain uses TRBV2 and TRBJ2-3; no clear D gene. V lost 5 bases to trimming and J lost 0 bases, with 3 bases between them. In germline, CDR1 is SNHLY, CDR2 FYNNEI. The CDR3 covers 12 residues. The CDR3 spells CASSRSTDTQYF. The CDR3, as DNA: TGTGCCAGCAGTCGTAGCACAGATACGCAGTATTTT.

This chain connects TRBV5-5 to TRBJ2-7, with 7 bases fitting TRBD1. There are 15 residues in the CDR3. V was pared by 1 base and J by 1 base, with 5 bases of the junction left unmatched. Germline loops: CDR1 SGHKS, CDR2 YYEKEE (reference sequence). CDR3 protein: CASSLYRGESYEQYV. CDR3 bases: TGTGCCAGCAGCTTGTACAGGGGCGAATCCTACGAGCAGTACGTC.

This chain joins TRBV15 and TRBJ2-7; D remains unclear. V was pared by 2 bases and J by 6 bases, with 8 bases between. CDR3 size: 12 residues. Germline V gene lookup returns CDR1 LNHNV and CDR2 YYDKDF (reference sequence). The CDR3 sequence: CATSRNPGEQYF. CDR3 DNA: TGTGCCACCAGCAGAAATCCGGGCGAGCAGTACTTC.

The J gene is TRBJ2-3, the V gene TRBV6-6, with 10 positions matching TRBD1. CDR3 size: 16 residues. Germline CDR1 and CDR2: MNHNY and SVGAGI (reference sequence). Trimming removed 1 base from V and 4 bases from J; junction bases left unmatched: 5. CDR3 in DNA: TGTGCCAGCAGTTACTTTGGACAGGGGGGTGCAGATACGCAGTATTTT. Translated, it gives CASSYFGQGGADTQYF.